This TCR beta chain was captured in a study of cytomegalovirus exposure and HLA in healthy donors. Study-wide findings and caveats: CMV antigen specificity of a few CMV-associated chains was confirmed in vitro. Most TCR beta V segments were productive about 87% or about 30% of the time in an earlier analysis. There were 160 or so TCR beta chains listed as cytomegalovirus-associated.

This CDR3 spans 21 amino acids. The V end lost 4 bases, the J end lost 0 bases, and 29 bases lay between the germline ends. CDR1 and CDR2 from the germline V gene are MGHRA and YSYEKL. The PCR was carried out with 60 Vbeta primers and 13 Jbeta primers. This table comes from immunoSEQ multiplex PCR, and its TCRdb copy is limited to in-frame clones, with some not included. Here the sample table reports roughly 57,000 clones. With regard to this clone: Its antigen is undetermined.

This receptor was identified in a man between 18 and 35 years old in good health and CMV-seropositive. The source material was PBMCs. The V gene is TRBV4-1, the J gene TRBJ2-3; D is possibly TRBD1 (6 bases). In DNA form, the CDR3 reads TGCGCCAGCAGCCTCGCCGGCCAGGGGTCCTCATCTGATCCTAGCACAGATACGCAGTATTTT. This gives the protein CASSLAGQGSSSDPSTDTQYF.